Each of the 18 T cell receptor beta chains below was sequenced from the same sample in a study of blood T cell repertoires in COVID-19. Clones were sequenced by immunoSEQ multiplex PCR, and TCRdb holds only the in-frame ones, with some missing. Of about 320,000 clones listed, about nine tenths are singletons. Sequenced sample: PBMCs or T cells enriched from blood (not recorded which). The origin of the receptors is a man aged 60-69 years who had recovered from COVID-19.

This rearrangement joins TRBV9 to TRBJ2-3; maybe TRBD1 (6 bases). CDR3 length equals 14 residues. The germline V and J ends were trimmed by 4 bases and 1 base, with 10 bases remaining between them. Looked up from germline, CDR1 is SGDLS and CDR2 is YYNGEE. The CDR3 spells CASSSRTGTDTQYF. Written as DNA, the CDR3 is TGTGCCAGCAGCTCAAGGACAGGCACAGATACGCAGTATTTT.

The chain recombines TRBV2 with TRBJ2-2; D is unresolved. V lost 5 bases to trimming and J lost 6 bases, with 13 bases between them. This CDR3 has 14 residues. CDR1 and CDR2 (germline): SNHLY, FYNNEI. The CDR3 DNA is TGTGCCAGCAGTCTTACCCAGGATCCCGGGGAGCTGTTTTTT. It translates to CASSLTQDPGELFF.

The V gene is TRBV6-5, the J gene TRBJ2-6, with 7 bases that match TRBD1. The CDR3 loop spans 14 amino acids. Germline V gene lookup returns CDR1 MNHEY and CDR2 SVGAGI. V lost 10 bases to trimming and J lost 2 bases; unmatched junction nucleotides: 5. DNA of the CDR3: TGTGCCACCAACACAGGGGCTGGGGCCAACGTCCTGACTTTC. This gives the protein CATNTGAGANVLTF.

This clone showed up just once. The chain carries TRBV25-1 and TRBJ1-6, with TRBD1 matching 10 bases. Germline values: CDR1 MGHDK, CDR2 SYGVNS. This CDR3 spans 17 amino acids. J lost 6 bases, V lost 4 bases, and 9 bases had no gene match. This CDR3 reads CASSAPPGQGVNSPLHF. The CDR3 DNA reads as TGTGCCAGCAGTGCCCCCCCCGGACAGGGGGTTAATTCACCCCTCCACTTT.

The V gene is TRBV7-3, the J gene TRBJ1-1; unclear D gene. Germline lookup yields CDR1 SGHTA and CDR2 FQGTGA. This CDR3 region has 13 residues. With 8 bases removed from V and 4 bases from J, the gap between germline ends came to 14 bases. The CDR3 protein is CASCSEVGTEAFF. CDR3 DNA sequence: TGTGCCAGCTGCTCCGAGGTGGGCACTGAAGCTTTCTTT.

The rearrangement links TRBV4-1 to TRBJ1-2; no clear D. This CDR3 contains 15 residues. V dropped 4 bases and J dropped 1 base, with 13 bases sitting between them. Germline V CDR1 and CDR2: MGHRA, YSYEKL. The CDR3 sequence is CASSLPGVINYGYTF. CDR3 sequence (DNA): TGCGCCAGCAGCCTCCCCGGGGTGATTAACTATGGCTACACCTTC.

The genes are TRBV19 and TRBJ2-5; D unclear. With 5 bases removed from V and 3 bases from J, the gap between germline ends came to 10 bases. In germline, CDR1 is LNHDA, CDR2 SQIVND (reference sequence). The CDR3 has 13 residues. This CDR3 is CASSPTDKETQYF. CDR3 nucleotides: TGTGCCAGTAGTCCAACAGATAAAGAGACCCAGTACTTC.

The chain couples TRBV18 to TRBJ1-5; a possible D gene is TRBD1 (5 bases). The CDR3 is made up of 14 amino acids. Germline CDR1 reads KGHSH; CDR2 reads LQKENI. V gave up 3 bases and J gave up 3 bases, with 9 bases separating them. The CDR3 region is CASSPPGVNQPQHF. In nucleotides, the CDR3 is TGTGCCAGCTCACCGCCGGGGGTCAATCAGCCCCAGCATTTT.

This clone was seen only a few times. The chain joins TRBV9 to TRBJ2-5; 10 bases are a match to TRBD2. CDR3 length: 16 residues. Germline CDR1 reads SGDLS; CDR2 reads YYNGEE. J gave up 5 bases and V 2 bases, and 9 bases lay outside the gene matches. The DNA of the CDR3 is TGTGCCAGCAGCGTGGGGCTAGCGGGAGAGGGGGAGACCCAGTACTTC. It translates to CASSVGLAGEGETQYF.

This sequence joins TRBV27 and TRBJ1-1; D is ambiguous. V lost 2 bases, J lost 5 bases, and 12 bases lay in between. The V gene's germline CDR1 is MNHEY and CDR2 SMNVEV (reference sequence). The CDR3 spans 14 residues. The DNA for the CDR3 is TGTGCCAGCAGTTTACTACTTAGAGGGACTGAAGCTTTCTTT. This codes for CASSLLLRGTEAFF.

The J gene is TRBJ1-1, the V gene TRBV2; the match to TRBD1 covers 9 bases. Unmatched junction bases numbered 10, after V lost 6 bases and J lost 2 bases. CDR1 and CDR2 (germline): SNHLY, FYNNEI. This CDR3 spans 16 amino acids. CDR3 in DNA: TGTGCCAGCAGAGGGGACAGGGAAAACCAAAACACTGAAGCTTTCTTT. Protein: CASRGDRENQNTEAFF. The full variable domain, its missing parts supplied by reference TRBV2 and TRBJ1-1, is EPEVTQTPSHQVTQMGQEVILRCVPISNHLYFYWYRQILGQKVEFLVSFYNNEISEKSEIFDDQFSVERPDGSNFTLKIRSTKLEDSAMYFCASRGDRENQNTEAFFGQGTRLTVV.

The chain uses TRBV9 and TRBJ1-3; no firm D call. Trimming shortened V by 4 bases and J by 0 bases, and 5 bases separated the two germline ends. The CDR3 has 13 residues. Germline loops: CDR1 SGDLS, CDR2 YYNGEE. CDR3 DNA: TGTGCCAGCAGCCCCTCCTCTGGAAACACCATATATTTT. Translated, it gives CASSPSSGNTIYF.

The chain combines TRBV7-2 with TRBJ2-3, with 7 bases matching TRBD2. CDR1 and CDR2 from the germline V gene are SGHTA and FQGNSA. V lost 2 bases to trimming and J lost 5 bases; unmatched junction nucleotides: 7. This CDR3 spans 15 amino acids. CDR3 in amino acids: CASSLRGSGGDTQYF. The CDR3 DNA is TGTGCCAGCAGCTTACGAGGGTCGGGGGGAGATACGCAGTATTTT.

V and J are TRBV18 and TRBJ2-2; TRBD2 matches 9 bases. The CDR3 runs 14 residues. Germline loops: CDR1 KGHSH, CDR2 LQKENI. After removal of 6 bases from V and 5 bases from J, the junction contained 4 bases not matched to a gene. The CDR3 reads CASSETSGTGELFF. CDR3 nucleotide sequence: TGTGCCAGCTCCGAAACTAGCGGGACCGGGGAGCTGTTTTTT.

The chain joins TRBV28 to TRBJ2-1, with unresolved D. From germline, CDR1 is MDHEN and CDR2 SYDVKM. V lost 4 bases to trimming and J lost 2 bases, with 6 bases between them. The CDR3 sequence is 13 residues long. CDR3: CASSSRPYNEQFF. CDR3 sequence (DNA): TGTGCCAGCAGTTCGAGGCCCTACAATGAGCAGTTCTTC. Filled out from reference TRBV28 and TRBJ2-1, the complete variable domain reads DVKVTQSSRYLVKRTGEKVFLECVQDMDHENMFWYRQDPGLGLRLIYFSYDVKMKEKGDIPEGYSVSREKKERFSLILESASTNQTSMYLCASSSRPYNEQFFGPGTRLTVL.

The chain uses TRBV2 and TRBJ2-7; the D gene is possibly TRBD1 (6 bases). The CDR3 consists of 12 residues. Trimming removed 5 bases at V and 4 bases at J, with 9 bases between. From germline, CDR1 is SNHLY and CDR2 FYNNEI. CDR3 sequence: CASSLQGYEQYF. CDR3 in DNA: TGTGCCAGCAGTCTACAGGGTTACGAGCAGTACTTC.

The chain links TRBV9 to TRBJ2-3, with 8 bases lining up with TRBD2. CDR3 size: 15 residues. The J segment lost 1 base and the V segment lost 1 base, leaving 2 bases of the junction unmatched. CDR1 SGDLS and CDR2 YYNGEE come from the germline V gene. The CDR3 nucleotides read TGTGCCAGCAGCGTATCGGGGGGGCGCACAGATACGCAGTATTTT. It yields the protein CASSVSGGRTDTQYF. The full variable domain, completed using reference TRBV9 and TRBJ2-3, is DSGVTQTPKHLITATGQRVTLRCSPRSGDLSVYWYQQSLDQGLQFLIQYYNGEERAKGNILERFSAQQFPDLHSELNLSSLELGDSALYFCASSVSGGRTDTQYFGPGTRLTVL.

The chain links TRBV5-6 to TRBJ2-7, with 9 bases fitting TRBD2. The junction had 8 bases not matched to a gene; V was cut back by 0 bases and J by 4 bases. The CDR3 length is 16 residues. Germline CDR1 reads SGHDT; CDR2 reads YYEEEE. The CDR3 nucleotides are TGTGCCAGCAGCTTGGATCAGGGTAGCGGGAGTTACGAGCAGTACTTC. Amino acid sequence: CASSLDQGSGSYEQYF.